These 19 T cell receptor beta chains were sequenced from one sample in a study of T-cell memory formation after mild COVID-19. TCRdb reprocessed the 5' RACE reads with MiXCR, giving one entry per CDR3 protein. The data hold roughly 450,000 distinct CDR3 sequences, with about a sixth observed a single time. Sequencing was done on a sample of PBMCs or a T cell subset sorted from them (not recorded which). The source of these receptors is a young man who had mild COVID-19 (a few samples of this study predate the infection). Cell type and time point are not known.

This clonotype was detected only a few times. J is TRBJ2-5 and V is TRBV7-2; TRBD2 matches at 7 bases. V was pared by 5 bases and J by 5 bases, with 11 bases of the junction left unmatched. The length of the CDR3 is 15 residues. The germline V gene has CDR1 SGHTA and CDR2 FQGNSA. This CDR3 reads CASSREAGKWETQYF. CDR3 DNA sequence: TGTGCCAGCAGCCGAGAAGCGGGGAAGTGGGAGACCCAGTACTTC.

The chain uses TRBV21-1 and TRBJ2-7; the table's TRBD1 call for D was not verified on the DNA. TRBV21-1 represents a pseudogene. The CDR3 is 16 amino acids. In nucleotides, the CDR3 is TGTGCCAGCAGCCTCTTGGGGTCAAAGACAGGGTACGAGCAGTACGTC. Translating gives CASSLLGSKTGYEQYV.

V usage is TRBV7-2 and J usage is TRBJ2-7; unclear D gene. Germline lookup yields CDR1 SGHTA and CDR2 FQGNSA. V was clipped by 5 bases and J by 6 bases, with 14 bases between them. This CDR3 region has 13 residues. The CDR3 DNA sequence: TGTGCCAGCAGCGCTGTTCTGGGCTCCGAGCAGTACGTC. This translates into CASSAVLGSEQYV.

V gene TRBV5-1 combines with J gene TRBJ2-3; a possible D gene is TRBD1 (6 bases). The V end lost 5 bases, the J end lost 5 bases, and 9 bases lay between the germline ends. The CDR3 sequence is 12 residues long. In germline, CDR1 is SGHRS, CDR2 YFSETQ. CDR3 in amino acids: CASRDSGDTQYF. CDR3 DNA: TGCGCCAGCAGGGACAGTGGAGATACGCAGTATTTT.

This clonotype occurred many times. The chain combines TRBV20-1 with TRBJ2-7; 12 bases align to TRBD2. V was clipped by 3 bases and J by 12 bases; unmatched bases: 6. Germline CDR1 DFQATT, CDR2 SNEGSKA (reference sequence). The CDR3 length is 12 residues. In DNA form, the CDR3 reads TGCAGTGCTAGTTCTAGCGGGGGGGCCGCGTACTTC. This encodes CSASSSGGAAYF.

This clonotype was detected only once. J is TRBJ2-4 and V is TRBV2; no reliable D call. V was trimmed by 3 bases and J by 1 base, leaving 13 bases between them. The length of the CDR3 is 16 residues. Germline lookup yields CDR1 SNHLY and CDR2 FYNNEI. CDR3 sequence: CASSEFPQSAKNIQYF. The CDR3 DNA reads TGTGCCAGCAGTGAGTTCCCCCAGAGCGCCAAAAACATTCAGTACTTC. The full variable domain, rest sourced from reference TRBV2 and TRBJ2-4, is EPEVTQTPSHQVTQMGQEVILRCVPISNHLYFYWYRQILGQKVEFLVSFYNNEISEKSEIFDDQFSVERPDGSNFTLKIRSTKLEDSAMYFCASSEFPQSAKNIQYFGAGTRLSVL.

The chain carries TRBV28 and TRBJ2-5; D gene ambiguous. V shed 6 bases and J shed 7 bases, with 15 bases lying between them. From germline, CDR1 is MDHEN and CDR2 SYDVKM. There are 13 residues in the CDR3. As DNA, the CDR3 is TGTGCCAGCAGCCTGACCCGGATGCGGACCCAGTACTTC. Translated, it gives CASSLTRMRTQYF. Filled out from reference TRBV28 and TRBJ2-5, the complete variable domain reads DVKVTQSSRYLVKRTGEKVFLECVQDMDHENMFWYRQDPGLGLRLIYFSYDVKMKEKGDIPEGYSVSREKKERFSLILESASTNQTSMYLCASSLTRMRTQYFGPGTRLLVL.

This clonotype was seen a handful of times. The rearrangement uses TRBV7-3 and TRBJ2-1; D assignment may be TRBD1 or TRBD2 (7 bases each). This CDR3 contains 15 residues. Trimming took 4 bases from V and 4 from J, leaving 14 bases between them. Germline CDR1 SGHTA, CDR2 FQGTGA. In DNA form, the CDR3 reads TGTGCCAGCAGCTCCCAGGGGGGGCTATACAATGAGCAGTTCTTC. Protein product: CASSSQGGLYNEQFF. The full variable domain, in which reference TRBV7-3 and TRBJ2-1 provide the parts outside the CDR3, is GAGVSQTPSNKVTEKGKYVELRCDPISGHTALYWYRQSLGQGPEFLIYFQGTGAADDSGLPNDRFFAVRPEGSVSTLKIQRTERGDSAVYLCASSSQGGLYNEQFFGPGTRLTVL.

This chain joins TRBV29-1 and TRBJ2-3; a possible D gene is TRBD2 (6 bases). Germline V gives CDR1 SQVTM, CDR2 ANQGSEA. This CDR3 spans 13 amino acids. V was pared by 6 bases and J by 0 bases, with 10 bases between. The CDR3 spells CSVTSSSTDTQYF. For the CDR3, the DNA is TGCAGCGTCACTAGCTCGAGCACAGATACGCAGTATTTT.

The V call is TRBV4-3, the J call TRBJ1-1, with 9 bases that match TRBD1. V lost 0 bases and J lost 7; bases outside the gene matches: 6. The CDR3 is 15 amino acids. The germline V gene encodes CDR1 LGHNA and CDR2 YSLEER. CDR3 sequence: CASSQDSGQGSEAFF. CDR3 nucleotide sequence: TGCGCCAGCAGCCAAGATTCCGGACAGGGGAGTGAAGCTTTCTTT.

V and J are TRBV6-5 and TRBJ1-1; D is possibly TRBD1 (6 bases). This CDR3 contains 16 residues. V shed 7 bases and J shed 6 bases, with 24 bases lying between them. Looked up from germline, CDR1 is MNHEY and CDR2 is SVGAGI. CDR3 sequence: CASTLRATGFWSEAFF. The CDR3 nucleotides are TGTGCCAGCACCCTTAGGGCCACAGGGTTTTGGTCTGAAGCTTTCTTT.

This chain connects TRBV7-2 to TRBJ2-5, with 14 bases aligning to TRBD2. The CDR3 loop spans 14 amino acids. The germline V gene encodes CDR1 SGHTA and CDR2 FQGNSA. The J segment lost 7 bases and the V segment lost 3 bases, leaving 1 base of the junction unmatched. CDR3 nucleotide sequence: TGTGCCAGCAGCTTGACTAGCGGGGGGGCGACCCAGTACTTC. As protein: CASSLTSGGATQYF.

The rearrangement links TRBV7-9 to TRBJ1-2; D call uncertain. Per the germline V gene, CDR1 is SEHNR and CDR2 is FQNEAQ (reference sequence). The CDR3 runs to 15 residues. Trimming shortened V by 4 bases and J by 8 bases, and 20 bases separated the two germline ends. Here the CDR3 reads CASSSEGGPHRGYTF. The CDR3 region has the DNA TGTGCCAGCAGCTCCGAGGGAGGCCCGCATCGGGGCTACACCTTC.

Only a few counts were recorded for this clonotype. J is TRBJ2-6 and V is TRBV20-1; D gene uncertain. The CDR3 sequence is 16 residues long. Germline CDR1 reads DFQATT; CDR2 reads SNEGSKA (reference sequence). Between the trimmed V and J ends, which lost 0 bases and 0 bases, there was a span of 9 bases. This CDR3 is CSAREGSFSGANVLTF. The CDR3 DNA sequence: TGCAGTGCTAGAGAAGGCAGCTTCTCTGGGGCCAACGTCCTGACTTTC.

The rearrangement uses TRBV14 and TRBJ2-1, with D tentatively TRBD1 (5 bases). V was clipped by 5 bases and J by 8 bases, with 13 bases between them. The CDR3 is made up of 13 amino acids. Germline assignment: CDR1 SGHDN and CDR2 FVKESK. CDR3 DNA sequence: TGTGCCAGCAGCTACGGACATATCTATGAGCAGTTCTTC. Encoded protein: CASSYGHIYEQFF.

The V gene is TRBV4-2, the J gene TRBJ1-2; 9 bases match TRBD1. The CDR3 contains 15 residues. J gave up 5 bases and V 4 bases, and 8 bases lay outside the gene matches. Germline values: CDR1 LGHNA, CDR2 YNFKEQ. CDR3: CASSPGTGLGYGYTF. In DNA, the CDR3 is TGTGCCAGCAGCCCCGGGACAGGGTTAGGGTATGGCTACACCTTC.

This chain connects TRBV11-3 to TRBJ2-1; D may be TRBD2 (6 bases). Germline CDR1 reads SGHNT; CDR2 reads YENEEA. The CDR3 has 15 amino acids. With 1 base removed from V and 9 bases from J, the gap between germline ends came to 16 bases. Here the CDR3 reads CASSLGGTPTGEQFF. CDR3 coding DNA: TGTGCCAGCAGCTTAGGGGGGACTCCAACGGGTGAGCAGTTCTTC.

The table lists this clonotype with a few counts. The chain is built from TRBV6-2 or TRBV6-3 and TRBJ2-7; 8 bases are a match to TRBD1. The germline V gene has CDR1 MNHEY and CDR2 SVGEGT. V shed 10 bases and J 3 bases; nucleotides not matched to a gene: 2. The CDR3 sequence is 11 residues long. For the CDR3, the DNA is TGTGCCACCGGACAGGGCTACGAGCAGTACTTC. It specifies CATGQGYEQYF.

The chain uses TRBV12-5 and TRBJ2-5; D is ambiguous. Germline V gene lookup returns CDR1 LGHNT and CDR2 FRNRAP. Trimming left V 2 bases short and J 4 bases short, with 2 bases between. The CDR3 has 11 amino acids. CDR3 in amino acids: CASGLRETQYF. The CDR3 DNA is TGTGCTAGTGGTTTGAGAGAGACCCAGTACTTC.